This T cell receptor beta chain appears in the sequencing data of a study of spatial heterogeneity in lung cancer. Looking at the study overall: Around 70 TRACERx patients with early, untreated non-small cell lung cancer donated samples. The follow-up PBMC samples were sequenced whenever they were available. The median time to follow-up was roughly two years after resection.

CDR1 is MNHEY, CDR2 SVGEGT, per germline. V lost 2 bases, J lost 6 bases, and 4 bases stayed unmatched. The CDR3 runs 15 residues. Every TCR cDNA molecule bore a unique molecular identifier. In TCRdb, the 5' RACE reads were re-called with MiXCR into one record per CDR3 protein. The sample contains about 120,000 distinct CDR3 sequences, 12% of which appear only once. Time point denoted: blood at routine non-recurrence follow-up after resection. Material for sequencing was whole RNA from tumor, nontumor lung or frozen PBMC, left unsorted. This receptor was identified in a male donor with early-stage non-small cell lung cancer. The V gene is TRBV6-2 or TRBV6-3, the J gene TRBJ1-5, with 10 positions matching TRBD1. The source was PBMCs, collected at follow-up. This CDR3 is CASSYPGTGVQPQHF. The CDR3 DNA reads as TGTGCCAGCAGTTACCCCGGGACAGGGGTTCAGCCCCAGCATTTT.